The present T cell receptor beta chain was sequenced within a study of OX40 agonist ivuxolimab in advanced cancers. Study at large: Two cutaneous melanoma patients and one hepatocellular carcinoma patient, three in all, had partial responses.

Remarks on this clone: Its target is unknown.

Study-wide results and caveats: Low normalized T-cell clonal expansion also characterized some of the nonresponders. There was clonal expansion of CD4+ and CD8+ blood T cells by week 6 at 0.1 to 3.0 mg/kg.

Data came from immunoSEQ multiplex PCR; TCRdb stores just in-frame clones and leaves some out. The sample lists nearly 85,000 clones; roughly 83% were seen once. Samples were taken at baseline and on day 1 of cycles 4 and 7. Sequencing used CD4+ or CD8+ T cells sorted from blood, obtained in a trial of the OX40 agonist ivuxolimab. The clonotype comes from an adult with an advanced solid tumor such as melanoma, head and neck, liver or kidney cancer.

CDR3 amino acids: CASSLAGGSGYTF. The CDR3 nucleotides read TGCGCCAGCAGCTTGGCCGGGGGGAGTGGCTACACCTTC. This chain links TRBV5-1 with TRBJ1-2; TRBD1 is a possible D gene (5 bases). CDR3 length: 13 amino acids. Germline CDR1 and CDR2: SGHRS and YFSETQ. V shed 0 bases and J shed 7 bases, with 10 bases lying between them.